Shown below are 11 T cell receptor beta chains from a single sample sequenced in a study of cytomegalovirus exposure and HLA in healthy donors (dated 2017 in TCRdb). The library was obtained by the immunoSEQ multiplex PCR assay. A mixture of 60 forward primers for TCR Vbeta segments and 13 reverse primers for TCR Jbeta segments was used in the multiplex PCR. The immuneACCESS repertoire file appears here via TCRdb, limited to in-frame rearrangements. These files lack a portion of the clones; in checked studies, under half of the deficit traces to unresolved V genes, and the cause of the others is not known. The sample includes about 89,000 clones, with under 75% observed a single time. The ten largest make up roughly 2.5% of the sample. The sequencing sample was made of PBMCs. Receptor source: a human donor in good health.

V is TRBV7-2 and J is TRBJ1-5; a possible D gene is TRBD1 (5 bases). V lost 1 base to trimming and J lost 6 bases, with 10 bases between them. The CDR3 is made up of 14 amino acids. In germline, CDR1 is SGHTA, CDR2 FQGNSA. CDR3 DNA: TGTGCCAGCAGCTTAGTCCCGGGGGGTCAGCCCCAGCATTTT. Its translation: CASSLVPGGQPQHF.

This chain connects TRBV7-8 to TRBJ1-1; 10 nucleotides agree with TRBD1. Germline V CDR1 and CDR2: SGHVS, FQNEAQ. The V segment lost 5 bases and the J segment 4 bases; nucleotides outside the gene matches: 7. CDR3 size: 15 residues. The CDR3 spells CASSARGTGVTEAFF. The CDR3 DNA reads TGTGCCAGCAGCGCCCGTGGGACAGGGGTCACTGAAGCTTTCTTT.

CDR3: CASSFFRALESYNEQFF. CDR3 coding DNA: TGCGCCAGCAGCTTTTTCAGGGCCCTAGAATCCTACAATGAGCAGTTCTTC. The chain recombines TRBV5-1 with TRBJ2-1; a weak D match, TRBD1 (5 bases). The CDR3 covers 17 residues. V lost 2 bases and J 1 base, leaving 16 bases between the germline ends. Germline lookup yields CDR1 SGHRS and CDR2 YFSETQ.

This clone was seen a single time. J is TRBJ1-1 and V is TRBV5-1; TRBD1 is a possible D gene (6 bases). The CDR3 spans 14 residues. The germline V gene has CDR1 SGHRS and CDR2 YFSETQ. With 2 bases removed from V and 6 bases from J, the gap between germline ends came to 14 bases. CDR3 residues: CASSFSNGGAEAFF. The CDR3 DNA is TGCGCCAGCAGCTTTTCGAATGGGGGCGCTGAAGCTTTCTTT.

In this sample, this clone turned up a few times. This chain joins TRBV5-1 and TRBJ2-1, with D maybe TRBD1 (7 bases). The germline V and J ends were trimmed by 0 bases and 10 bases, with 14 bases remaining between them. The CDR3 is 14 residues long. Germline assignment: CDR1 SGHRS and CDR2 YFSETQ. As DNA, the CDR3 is TGCGCCAGCAGCTTGGAGGCAGGGGGAGGCGAGCAGTTCTTC. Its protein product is CASSLEAGGGEQFF. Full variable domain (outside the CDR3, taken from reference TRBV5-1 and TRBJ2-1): KAGVTQTPRYLIKTRGQQVTLSCSPISGHRSVSWYQQTPGQGLQFLFEYFSETQRNKGNFPGRFSGRQFSNSRSEMNVSTLELGDSALYLCASSLEAGGGEQFFGPGTRLTVL.

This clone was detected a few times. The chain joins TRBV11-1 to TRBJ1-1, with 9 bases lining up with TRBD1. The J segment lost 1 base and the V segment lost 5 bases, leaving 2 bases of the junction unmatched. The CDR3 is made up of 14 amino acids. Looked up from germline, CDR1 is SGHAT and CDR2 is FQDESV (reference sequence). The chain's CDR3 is CASSPTGGNTEAFF. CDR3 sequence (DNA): TGTGCCAGCAGCCCGACAGGGGGGAACACTGAAGCTTTCTTT.

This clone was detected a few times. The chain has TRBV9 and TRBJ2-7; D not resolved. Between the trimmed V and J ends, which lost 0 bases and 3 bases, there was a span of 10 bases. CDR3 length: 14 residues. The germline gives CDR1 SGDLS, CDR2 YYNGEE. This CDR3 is CASSVAGGVYEQYF. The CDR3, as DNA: TGTGCCAGCAGCGTAGCCGGCGGAGTCTACGAGCAGTACTTC. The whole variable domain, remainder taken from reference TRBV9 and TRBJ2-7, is DSGVTQTPKHLITATGQRVTLRCSPRSGDLSVYWYQQSLDQGLQFLIQYYNGEERAKGNILERFSAQQFPDLHSELNLSSLELGDSALYFCASSVAGGVYEQYFGPGTRLTVT.

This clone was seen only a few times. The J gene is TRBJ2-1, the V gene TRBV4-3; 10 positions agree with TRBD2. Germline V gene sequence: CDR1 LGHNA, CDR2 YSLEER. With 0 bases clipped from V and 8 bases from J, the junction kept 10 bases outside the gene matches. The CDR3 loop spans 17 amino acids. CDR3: CASSQDPAGGLVDEQFF. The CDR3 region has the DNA TGCGCCAGCAGCCAAGATCCAGCGGGGGGGCTTGTAGATGAGCAGTTCTTC.

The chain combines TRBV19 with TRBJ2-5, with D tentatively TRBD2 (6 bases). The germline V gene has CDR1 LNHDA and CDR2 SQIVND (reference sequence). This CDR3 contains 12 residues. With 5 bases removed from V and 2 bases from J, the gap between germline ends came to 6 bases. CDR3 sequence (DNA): TGTGCCAGTAGTGGGGGGCAAGAGACCCAGTACTTC. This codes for CASSGGQETQYF.

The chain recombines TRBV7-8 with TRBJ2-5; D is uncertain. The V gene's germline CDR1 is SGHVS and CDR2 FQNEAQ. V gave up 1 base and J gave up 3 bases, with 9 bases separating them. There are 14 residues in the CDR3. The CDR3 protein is CASSLEGLEETQYF. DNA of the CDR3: TGTGCCAGCAGCTTAGAAGGCCTAGAAGAGACCCAGTACTTC.

The CDR3, as DNA: TGTGCCAGCAGCCAAGATGTAGCGGGGAACTACAATGAGCAGTTCTTC. The encoded protein is CASSQDVAGNYNEQFF. The V call is TRBV4-2, the J call TRBJ2-1, with 8 bases lining up with TRBD2. Germline V gives CDR1 LGHNA, CDR2 YNFKEQ. V was pared by 0 bases and J by 3 bases, with 4 bases of the junction left unmatched. The CDR3 totals 16 residues.